A single sample gave rise to the 21 T cell receptor beta chains below, sequenced in a study of blood T cells in healthy people across ages. A second PCR of roughly 7 to 11 cycles used a sample-barcoded 5' primer and a J-beta primer mix. TCRdb reprocessed the 5' RACE reads with MiXCR, giving one entry per CDR3 protein. The sample includes about 1,400,000 distinct CDR3 sequences, approximately 60% of them seen just once. Sample: blood. Source of these receptors: a man between 18 and 29 years old in good health.

The chain carries TRBV10-3 and TRBJ2-7; the match to TRBD1 covers 7 bases. The CDR3 length is 13 residues. CDR1 and CDR2 from the germline V gene are ENHRY and SYGVKD. V lost 3 bases and J lost 6; bases outside the gene matches: 5. CDR3 sequence reads: CAISENRGFEQYF. In DNA, the CDR3 is TGTGCCATCAGTGAAAACAGGGGTTTCGAGCAGTACTTC.

This rearrangement joins TRBV7-9 to TRBJ2-3; no clear D. V was cut by 2 bases and J by 4 bases, with 13 bases left in between. Germline CDR1 SEHNR, CDR2 FQNEAQ (reference sequence). The CDR3 length is 15 residues. DNA for the CDR3: TGTGCCAGCAGCTTACTCTATCCTTACGCAGATACGCAGTATTTT. Translated: CASSLLYPYADTQYF.

The chain links TRBV6-5 to TRBJ1-2; D is unclear. The V gene lost 0 bases and the J gene lost 6 bases, with 11 bases spanning the gap. The V gene's germline CDR1 is MNHEY and CDR2 SVGAGI. This CDR3 comprises 14 residues. CDR3 bases: TGTGCCAGCAGTTACTCGCATCCGAGGGATGGCTACACCTTC. This translates into CASSYSHPRDGYTF.

The chain joins TRBV7-9 to TRBJ2-1; D unresolved. V was cut by 8 bases and J by 6 bases, with 8 bases left in between. The CDR3 contains 11 residues. Germline V gene data show CDR1 as SEHNR and CDR2 as FQNEAQ (reference sequence). In DNA, the CDR3 is TGTGCCAGCCCCTCGCCCAATGAGCAGTTCTTC. It yields the protein CASPSPNEQFF. Full variable domain (missing parts from reference TRBV7-9 and TRBJ2-1): DTGVSQNPRHKITKRGQNVTFRCDPISEHNRLYWYRQTLGQGPEFLTYFQNEAQLEKSRLLSDRFSAERPKGSFSTLEIQRTEQGDSAMYLCASPSPNEQFFGPGTRLTVL.

This clonotype turned up a few times. The CDR3 DNA sequence: TGCAGTGCTAGAGTTAAGGGCTGGCTCCAAGAGACCCAGTACTTC. It specifies CSARVKGWLQETQYF. This chain uses TRBV20-1 with TRBJ2-5, with D unclear. Germline V lookup: CDR1 DFQATT, CDR2 SNEGSKA (reference sequence). The length of the CDR3 is 15 residues. Trimming stripped 1 base from V and 1 base from J, with 13 bases between.

V gene TRBV12-3 or TRBV12-4 combines with J gene TRBJ2-5; TRBD2 aligns across 14 bases. V lost 4 bases to trimming and J lost 2 bases; unmatched junction nucleotides: 3. The CDR3 is made up of 16 amino acids. The CDR3 region is CASSSGLAGVQETQYF. The CDR3 nucleotides are TGTGCCAGCAGTTCGGGACTAGCGGGAGTTCAAGAGACCCAGTACTTC.

The chain has TRBV29-1 and TRBJ2-5, with D unclear. Germline V gene sequence: CDR1 SQVTM, CDR2 ANQGSEA. V was cut by 4 bases and J by 5 bases, with 8 bases left in between. The CDR3 is 11 amino acids. Here the CDR3 reads CSVGTRETQYF. The CDR3 DNA reads TGCAGCGTTGGGACCCGCGAGACCCAGTACTTC.

The V call is TRBV12-3 or TRBV12-4, the J call TRBJ2-1, with 9 positions matching TRBD1. CDR3 length: 16 residues. V trimming: 5 bases; J trimming: 4 bases; junction bases outside the gene matches: 9. Here the CDR3 reads CASSDLGQGEYNEQFF. CDR3 nucleotides: TGTGCCAGCAGTGACTTGGGACAGGGAGAGTACAATGAGCAGTTCTTC.

This clonotype was seen a few times. The V and J genes are TRBV6-4 and TRBJ2-7; D remains unclear. Germline V lookup: CDR1 MRHNA, CDR2 SNTAGT. V shed 2 bases and J shed 0 bases, with 8 bases lying between them. The CDR3 runs to 14 residues. The CDR3 coding sequence is TGTGCCAGCAGTGACGAGATAGACTCCTACGAGCAGTACTTC. This codes for CASSDEIDSYEQYF.

The rearrangement uses TRBV15 and TRBJ2-7, with TRBD2 identical over 7 bases. The closer fit of TRBJ2-5 to the DNA end suggests the J call may be wrong. The CDR3 is 14 amino acids. CDR1 and CDR2 (germline): LNHNV, YYDKDF (reference sequence). The CDR3 sequence is CATSPSAGEETQYF. The CDR3 coding sequence is TGTGCCACCAGCCCCAGTGCGGGGGAAGAGACCCAGTACTTC.

This chain joins TRBV3-1 and TRBJ1-1, with 9 bases identical to TRBD1. Unmatched junction bases numbered 5, after V lost 4 bases and J lost 8 bases. The germline V gene has CDR1 LGHDT and CDR2 YNNKEL (reference sequence). CDR3 length equals 13 residues. The CDR3 sequence is CASSLGQGQEAFF. The CDR3 DNA reads TGTGCCAGCAGCCTCGGACAGGGGCAAGAAGCTTTCTTT.

J is TRBJ2-5 and V is TRBV10-3; TRBD2 aligns across 14 bases. The CDR3 length is 19 residues. Germline V lookup: CDR1 ENHRY, CDR2 SYGVKD. V lost 2 bases to trimming and J lost 0 bases; unmatched junction nucleotides: 8. The CDR3 reads CAISEIGTSGSLYQETQYF. DNA for the CDR3: TGTGCCATCAGTGAGATCGGGACTAGCGGGAGCCTTTACCAAGAGACCCAGTACTTC.

The rearrangement uses TRBV29-1 and TRBJ2-1, with 9 positions matching TRBD2. CDR3 length: 15 amino acids. The V gene's germline CDR1 is SQVTM and CDR2 ANQGSEA. The ends lost 3 bases at V and 5 bases at J; junction bases unmatched: 8. This chain's CDR3 is CSVDLAGSEHNEQFF. The CDR3 bases are TGCAGCGTTGACCTAGCGGGATCAGAACACAATGAGCAGTTCTTC.

The rearrangement joins TRBV20-1 to TRBJ2-1, with D possibly matching TRBD2 (5 bases). The germline V and J ends were trimmed by 4 bases and 3 bases, with 10 bases remaining between them. The germline gives CDR1 DFQATT, CDR2 SNEGSKA (reference sequence). CDR3 length: 13 residues. Here the CDR3 reads CSAIVRGYNEQFF. CDR3 bases: TGCAGTGCTATCGTACGGGGCTACAATGAGCAGTTCTTC.

This sequence joins TRBV20-1 and TRBJ2-4; the D gene could be TRBD1 or TRBD2 (5 bases each). The CDR3 spans 14 residues. The V end lost 6 bases, the J end lost 13 bases, and 25 bases lay between the germline ends. In germline, CDR1 is DFQATT, CDR2 SNEGSKA (reference sequence). The CDR3 region has the DNA TGCAGTGCAGTCCGGGACGGCCTGTATAATGGGCAGTACTTC. Translated: CSAVRDGLYNGQYF.

This chain connects TRBV6-2 or TRBV6-3 to TRBJ2-3; 9 positions agree with TRBD1. CDR3 length: 16 residues. Germline CDR1 and CDR2: MNHEY and SVGEGT. V lost 4 bases and J lost 4; bases outside the gene matches: 9. In DNA, the CDR3 is TGTGCCAGCAGTTTATCCGGGACAGGGTCGGCAGATACGCAGTATTTT. It yields the protein CASSLSGTGSADTQYF.

The chain joins TRBV2 to TRBJ2-6; D perhaps matches TRBD2 (5 bases). CDR3 length equals 15 residues. Germline CDR1 is SNHLY and CDR2 is FYNNEI. The V end lost 6 bases, the J end lost 4 bases, and 13 bases lay between the germline ends. This CDR3 reads CASRVSGSGANVLTF. The CDR3 bases are TGTGCCAGCAGGGTTTCGGGGTCGGGGGCCAACGTCCTGACTTTC. Drawing the rest from reference TRBV2 and TRBJ2-6, the complete variable domain is EPEVTQTPSHQVTQMGQEVILRCVPISNHLYFYWYRQILGQKVEFLVSFYNNEISEKSEIFDDQFSVERPDGSNFTLKIRSTKLEDSAMYFCASRVSGSGANVLTFGAGSRLTVL.

The chain links TRBV5-1 to TRBJ2-5; 11 bases align to TRBD2. The J call may be incorrect, as the DNA end agrees better with TRBJ2-7. From germline, CDR1 is SGHRS and CDR2 YFSETQ. This CDR3 region has 15 residues. The CDR3 reads CASRIDLAGGYEQYF. The CDR3, as DNA: TGCGCCAGCAGGATAGATCTAGCGGGGGGATACGAGCAGTACTTC.

This chain connects TRBV6-2 or TRBV6-3 to TRBJ2-7; 7 bases line up with TRBD1. The CDR3 is 13 residues long. J was trimmed by 3 bases and V by 5 bases; bases with no gene match: 4. The germline V gene encodes CDR1 MNHEY and CDR2 SVGEGT. The chain's CDR3 is CASSDGTVYEQYF. The CDR3 DNA reads as TGTGCCAGCAGTGACGGGACAGTCTACGAGCAGTACTTC.

The chain uses TRBV4-1 and TRBJ1-1, with 8 positions matching TRBD1. Germline CDR1 MGHRA, CDR2 YSYEKL. The CDR3 runs to 14 residues. After removal of 1 base from V and 4 bases from J, the junction contained 2 bases not matched to a gene. This CDR3 reads CASSQGDRGTEAFF. The DNA for the CDR3 is TGCGCCAGCAGCCAAGGTGACAGGGGCACTGAAGCTTTCTTT.

The J gene is TRBJ2-7, the V gene TRBV15; 7 bases match TRBD1. V lost 3 bases and J lost 6; bases outside the gene matches: 8. Germline V gene sequence: CDR1 LNHNV, CDR2 YYDKDF (reference sequence). This CDR3 has 14 amino acids. In DNA, the CDR3 is TGTGCCACCAGCAGTGGGACAGAGCCCTTCGAGCAGTACTTC. It codes for CATSSGTEPFEQYF.